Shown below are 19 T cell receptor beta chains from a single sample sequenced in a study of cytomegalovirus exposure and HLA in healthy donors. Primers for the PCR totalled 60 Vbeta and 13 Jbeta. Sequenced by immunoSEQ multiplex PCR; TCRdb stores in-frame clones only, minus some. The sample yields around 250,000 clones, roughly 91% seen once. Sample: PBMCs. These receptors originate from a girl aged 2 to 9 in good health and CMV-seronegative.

In DNA, the CDR3 is TGTGCCAGTAGTATCTGGACAGGGACTGAAGCTTTCTTT. It yields the protein CASSIWTGTEAFF. J is TRBJ1-1 and V is TRBV19; 8 bases are a match to TRBD1. The CDR3 is 13 residues long. V lost 3 bases to trimming and J lost 5 bases; unmatched junction nucleotides: 2. The germline V gene has CDR1 LNHDA and CDR2 SQIVND (reference sequence).

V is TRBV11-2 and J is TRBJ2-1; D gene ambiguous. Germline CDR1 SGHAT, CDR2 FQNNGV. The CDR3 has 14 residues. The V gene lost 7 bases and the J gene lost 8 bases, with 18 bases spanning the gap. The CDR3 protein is CASTPNRHVDEQFF. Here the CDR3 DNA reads TGTGCCAGCACCCCAAATCGACATGTCGATGAGCAGTTCTTC.

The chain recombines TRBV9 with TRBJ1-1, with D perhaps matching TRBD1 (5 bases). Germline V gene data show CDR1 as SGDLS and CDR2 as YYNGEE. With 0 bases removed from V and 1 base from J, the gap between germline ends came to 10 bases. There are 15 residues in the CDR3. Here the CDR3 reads CASSVEGARNTEAFF. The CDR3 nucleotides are TGTGCCAGCAGCGTAGAAGGGGCGCGGAACACTGAAGCTTTCTTT.

The CDR3 coding sequence is TGCGCCAGCAGGACCCAGGAGGACAGGGGGCGTCGGGACTCCTCCTACGAGCAGTACTTC. Translating gives CASRTQEDRGRRDSSYEQYF. This chain connects TRBV4-1 to TRBJ2-7; 11 bases align to TRBD1. The trim removed 6 bases at V and 0 bases at J, leaving 19 bases unmatched. This CDR3 contains 20 residues. Germline V gene sequence: CDR1 MGHRA, CDR2 YSYEKL.

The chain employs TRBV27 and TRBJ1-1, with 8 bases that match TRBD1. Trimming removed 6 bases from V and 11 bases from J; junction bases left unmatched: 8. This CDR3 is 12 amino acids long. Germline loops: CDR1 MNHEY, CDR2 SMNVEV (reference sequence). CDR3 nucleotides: TGTGCCAGCAGCTCAGGGGGCGAGGGGGCTTTCTTT. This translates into CASSSGGEGAFF.

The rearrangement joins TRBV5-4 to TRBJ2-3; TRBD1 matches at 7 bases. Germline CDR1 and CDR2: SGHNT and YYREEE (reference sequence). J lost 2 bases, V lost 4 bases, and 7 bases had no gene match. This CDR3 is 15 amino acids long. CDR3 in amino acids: CASSPDRRFTDTQYF. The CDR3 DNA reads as TGTGCCAGCAGCCCGGACAGGCGATTCACAGATACGCAGTATTTT.

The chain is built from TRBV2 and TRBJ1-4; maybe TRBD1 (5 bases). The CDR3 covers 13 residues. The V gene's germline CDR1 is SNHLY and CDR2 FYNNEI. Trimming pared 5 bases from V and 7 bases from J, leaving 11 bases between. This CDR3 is CASSSDSVEKLFF. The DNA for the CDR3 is TGTGCCAGCAGTTCCGACAGTGTTGAAAAACTGTTTTTT.

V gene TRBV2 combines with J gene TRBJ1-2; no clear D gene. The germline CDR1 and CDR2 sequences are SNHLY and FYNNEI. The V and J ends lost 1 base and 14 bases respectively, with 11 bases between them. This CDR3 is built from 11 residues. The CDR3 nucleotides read TGTGCCAGCAGTGAAGGTCTTCTGAGAACCTTC. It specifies CASSEGLLRTF.

The CDR3 sequence: CASSLKQGDQPQHF. The CDR3 coding sequence is TGTGCCAGCAGCTTAAAACAGGGTGATCAGCCCCAGCATTTT. The V and J genes are TRBV11-2 and TRBJ1-5, with D tentatively TRBD1 (6 bases). V was clipped by 2 bases and J by 5 bases, with 10 bases between them. Germline lookup yields CDR1 SGHAT and CDR2 FQNNGV. The CDR3 extends over 14 amino acids.

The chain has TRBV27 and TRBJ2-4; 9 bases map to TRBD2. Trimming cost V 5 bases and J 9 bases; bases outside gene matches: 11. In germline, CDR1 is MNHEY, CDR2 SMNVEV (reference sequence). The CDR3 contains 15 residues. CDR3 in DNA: TGTGCCAGCAGTATAACTCTTAGCGGGAGCCCCATTCAGTACTTC. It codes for CASSITLSGSPIQYF.

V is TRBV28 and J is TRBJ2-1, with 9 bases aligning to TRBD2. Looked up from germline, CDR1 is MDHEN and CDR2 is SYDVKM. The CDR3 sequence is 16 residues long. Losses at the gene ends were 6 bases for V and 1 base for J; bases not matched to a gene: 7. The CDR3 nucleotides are TGTGCCAGCAGCAGAAGCGGGGGGCAATCCTACAATGAGCAGTTCTTC. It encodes CASSRSGGQSYNEQFF.

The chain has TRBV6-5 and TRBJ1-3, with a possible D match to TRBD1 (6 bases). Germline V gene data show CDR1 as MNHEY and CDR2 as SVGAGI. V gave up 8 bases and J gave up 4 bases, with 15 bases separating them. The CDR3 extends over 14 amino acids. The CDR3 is CASPGQSRGNTIYF. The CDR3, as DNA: TGTGCCAGCCCAGGACAGTCAAGGGGAAACACCATATATTTT.

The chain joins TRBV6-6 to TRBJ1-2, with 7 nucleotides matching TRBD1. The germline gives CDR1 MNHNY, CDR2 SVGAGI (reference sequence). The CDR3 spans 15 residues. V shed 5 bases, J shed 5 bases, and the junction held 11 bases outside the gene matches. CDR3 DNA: TGTGCCAGCAGTCAAAATGTTGGGACAGCATATGGCTACACCTTC. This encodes CASSQNVGTAYGYTF.

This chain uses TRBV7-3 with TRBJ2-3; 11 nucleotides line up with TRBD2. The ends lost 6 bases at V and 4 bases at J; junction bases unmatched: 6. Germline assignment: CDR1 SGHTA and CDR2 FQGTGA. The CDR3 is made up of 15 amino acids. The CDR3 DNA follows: TGTGCCAGCAGTTTAGCGGGGGGGCCTCCAGATACGCAGTATTTT. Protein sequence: CASSLAGGPPDTQYF.

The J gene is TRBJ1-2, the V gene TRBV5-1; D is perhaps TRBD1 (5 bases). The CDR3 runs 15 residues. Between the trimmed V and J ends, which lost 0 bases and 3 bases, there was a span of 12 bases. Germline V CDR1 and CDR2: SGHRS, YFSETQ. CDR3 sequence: CASSLDGRVDYGYTF. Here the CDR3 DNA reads TGCGCCAGCAGCTTGGATGGCAGGGTGGACTATGGCTACACCTTC.

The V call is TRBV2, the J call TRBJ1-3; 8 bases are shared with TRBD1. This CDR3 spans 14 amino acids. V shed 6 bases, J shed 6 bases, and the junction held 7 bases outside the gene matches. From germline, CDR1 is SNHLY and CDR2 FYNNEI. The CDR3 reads CASSVTGDANTIYF. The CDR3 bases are TGTGCCAGCAGCGTGACAGGGGATGCAAACACCATATATTTT.

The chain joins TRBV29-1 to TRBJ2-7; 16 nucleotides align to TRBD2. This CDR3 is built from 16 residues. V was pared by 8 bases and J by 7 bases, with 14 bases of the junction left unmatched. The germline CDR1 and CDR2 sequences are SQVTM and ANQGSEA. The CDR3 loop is CSIKGLAGGLEREQYF. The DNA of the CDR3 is TGCAGCATCAAGGGACTAGCGGGAGGGCTCGAAAGGGAGCAGTACTTC.

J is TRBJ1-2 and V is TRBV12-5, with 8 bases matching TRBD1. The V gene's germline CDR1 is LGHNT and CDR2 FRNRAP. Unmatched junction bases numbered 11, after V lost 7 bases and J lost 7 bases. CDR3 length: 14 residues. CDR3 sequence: CASAHTDRVGGYTF. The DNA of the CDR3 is TGTGCTAGTGCCCATACGGACAGGGTGGGTGGCTACACCTTC.

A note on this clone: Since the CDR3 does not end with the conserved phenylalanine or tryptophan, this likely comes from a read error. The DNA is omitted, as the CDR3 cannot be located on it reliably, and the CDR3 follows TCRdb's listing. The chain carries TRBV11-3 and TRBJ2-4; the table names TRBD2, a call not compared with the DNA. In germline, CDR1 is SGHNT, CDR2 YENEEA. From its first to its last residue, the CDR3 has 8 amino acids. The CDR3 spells CASSLIRS.